This T cell receptor (beta chain) was identified during a study of CD8 T cells in ankylosing spondylitis. Germline CDR1 reads SGHKS; CDR2 reads YYEKEE (reference sequence). Trimming cost V 4 bases and J 6 bases; bases outside gene matches: 11. The CDR3 contains 16 residues. Study-level findings and limits: What appeared characteristic of ankylosing spondylitis blood was a TCR beta motif of eight or nine highly homologous variants.

In the case of this clonotype: Antigen: not known.

Each CDR3 protein gets one entry after TCRdb re-called the 5' RACE reads with MiXCR. The sample has 200,000 to 250,000 distinct CDR3 sequences; more than 25% are singletons. The clonotype comes from a male donor with ankylosing spondylitis or in good health (not recorded which). What was sequenced was blood, either unsorted or a sorted T cell fraction (not recorded which). The chain is built from TRBV5-5 and TRBJ1-5, with 9 nucleotides matching TRBD1. The CDR3 nucleotides read TGTGCCAGCAGCCCTCTTCCGGGACAGGGACTTCAGCCCCAGCATTTT. It is translated as CASSPLPGQGLQPQHF.